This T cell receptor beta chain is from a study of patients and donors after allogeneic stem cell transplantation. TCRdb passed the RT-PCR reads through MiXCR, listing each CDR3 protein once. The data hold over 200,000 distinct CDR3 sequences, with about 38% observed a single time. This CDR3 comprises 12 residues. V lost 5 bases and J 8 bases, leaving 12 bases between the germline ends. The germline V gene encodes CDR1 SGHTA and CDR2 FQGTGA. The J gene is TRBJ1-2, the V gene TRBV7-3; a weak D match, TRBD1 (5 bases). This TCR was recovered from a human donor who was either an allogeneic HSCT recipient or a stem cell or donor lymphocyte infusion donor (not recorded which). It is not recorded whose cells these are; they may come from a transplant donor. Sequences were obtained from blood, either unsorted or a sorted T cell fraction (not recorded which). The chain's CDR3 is CASSPDNRGYTF. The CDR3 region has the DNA TGTGCCAGCAGCCCGGACAACCGGGGCTACACCTTC.